This TCR beta chain was captured in a study of identical twins. The germline CDR1 and CDR2 sequences are SQVTM and ANQGSEA. V lost 1 base and J lost 4, with 17 bases in between. This CDR3 region has 16 residues. TCRdb called the 5' RACE reads again in MiXCR, with one record for every CDR3 protein. This table has a few hundred thousand distinct CDR3 sequences, over 8.5% appearing once. The same data also contributed to another study, on yellow fever vaccine responses in identical twins.

Sequenced sample: CD8+ T cells sorted from blood. The chain uses TRBV29-1 and TRBJ2-1, with a possible D match to TRBD1 (6 bases). The receptor's source is a woman between 18 and 29 years old in good health. The CDR3 DNA sequence: TGCAGCGTTGAAGGTCTCTCGGGACACCTTTACAATGAGCAGTTCTTC. This codes for CSVEGLSGHLYNEQFF.